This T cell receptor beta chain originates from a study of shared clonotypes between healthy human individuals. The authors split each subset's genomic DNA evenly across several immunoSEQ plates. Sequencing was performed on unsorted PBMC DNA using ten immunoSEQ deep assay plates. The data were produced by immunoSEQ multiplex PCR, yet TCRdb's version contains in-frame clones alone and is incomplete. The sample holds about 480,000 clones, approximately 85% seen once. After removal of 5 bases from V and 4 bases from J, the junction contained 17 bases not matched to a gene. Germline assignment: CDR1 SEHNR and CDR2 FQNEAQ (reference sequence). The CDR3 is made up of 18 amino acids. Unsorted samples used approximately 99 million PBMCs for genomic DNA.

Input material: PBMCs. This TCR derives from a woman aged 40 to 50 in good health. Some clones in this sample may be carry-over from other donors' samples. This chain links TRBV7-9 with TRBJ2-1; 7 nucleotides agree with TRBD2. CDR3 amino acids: CASSLIRGLSGGYNEQFF. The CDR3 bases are TGTGCCAGCAGCCTCATCCGCGGACTCTCGGGGGGATACAATGAGCAGTTCTTC.